This T cell receptor beta chain was identified in a study of siplizumab effects on memory and regulatory T cells. Study conclusions and caveats: Naive T cells looked more diverse than memory cells and looked like major alloresponse contributors. The study found that siplizumab significantly reduced alloreactive sequences traceable to unstimulated CD4+ memory cells. The alloreactive clones that mapped to unstimulated subsets made up only a minor fraction.

TCRdb's copy holds only in-frame clones and misses some; the assay was immunoSEQ multiplex PCR. The sample records some 97,000 clones, 91% being singletons. Trimming cost V 3 bases and J 1 base; bases outside gene matches: 2. CDR1 and CDR2 from the germline V gene are SGHRS and YFSETQ. The CDR3 sequence is 15 residues long. A word on this clone: The target antigen is unknown.

The J gene is TRBJ2-3, the V gene TRBV5-1, with 10 nucleotides matching TRBD2. The TCR sequence derives from a human donor in good health. Sample: CD4+ T cells sorted from blood. The CDR3 loop reads CASSSSGGRTDTQYF. The CDR3 DNA reads as TGCGCCAGCAGCTCTAGCGGGGGCCGCACAGATACGCAGTATTTT.